This T cell receptor (beta chain) emerged from a study of a mutant IDH1 vaccine in newly diagnosed glioma. On the study more broadly: Every participant had undergone radiotherapy, temozolomide, or both before, and most underwent both.

The CDR3 totals 16 residues. Per the germline V gene, CDR1 is GTSNPN and CDR2 is SVGIG (reference sequence). The germline V and J ends were trimmed by 3 bases and 0 bases, with 17 bases remaining between them. Some clones are missing from TCRdb's copy, which holds only in-frame ones; the method was immunoSEQ multiplex PCR. Here the sample spans 20,000 to 25,000 clones, just over 90% being singletons. Time point specified: baseline, week 1 (first vaccination visit). Treatment reported: pre-vaccination baseline after standard-of-care therapy. The clonotype originates from a man aged 35 to 55 with glioma. Sequences were derived from PBMCs, sampled from a glioma patient treated with radiotherapy, temozolomide or both. V gene TRBV30 combines with J gene TRBJ1-1; a weak D match, TRBD1 (6 bases). Here the CDR3 reads CAWSAGTSFVNTEAFF. DNA for the CDR3: TGTGCCTGGAGCGCCGGGACATCCTTTGTGAACACTGAAGCTTTCTTT.